The clone carrying this T cell receptor (beta chain) was seen only a few times. The CDR3 loop spans 15 amino acids. Losses at the gene ends were 7 bases for V and 9 bases for J; bases not matched to a gene: 16. Per the germline V gene, CDR1 is MDHEN and CDR2 is SYDVKM. The sample belongs to a study of tumor T cells in aggressive B-cell lymphoma. Measured with immunoSEQ multiplex PCR; TCRdb has only the in-frame clones, and not every one. Of 2,000 to 3,000 clones listed, around 86% are singletons. This TCR came from an adult with diffuse large B cell lymphoma. The sample taken for sequencing was tumor tissue. The chain is built from TRBV28 and TRBJ1-1; 8 positions agree with TRBD1. The CDR3 loop reads CASTSRDRLHPQAFF. In nucleotides, the CDR3 is TGTGCCAGCACCTCCCGGGACAGGTTGCATCCGCAAGCTTTCTTT.